The present T cell receptor (beta chain) was sequenced within a study of T cell changes during pregnancy in multiple sclerosis. Germline CDR1 and CDR2: MNHNS and SASEGT. The CDR3 contains 15 residues. The V end was cut by 2 bases, the J end by 0 bases, with 11 bases between. This clone was picked up one time. Profiled with immunoSEQ multiplex PCR; TCRdb holds only in-frame clones, not every one. The sample carries 15,000 or so clones, approximately 81% recorded once. Sequenced here: CD8+ T cells from peripheral blood mononuclear cells, sampled in the third trimester of pregnancy. This TCR was recovered from a female donor in good health, enrolled as a control in a pregnancy study. The V gene is TRBV6-1, the J gene TRBJ2-7; D not resolved. The chain's CDR3 is CASSERTEPSYEQYF. The CDR3 nucleotides read TGTGCCAGCAGTGAAAGAACGGAGCCCTCCTACGAGCAGTACTTC.